The present entry profiles one TCR beta chain with its context. Its matching antigen is unknown. Some clones are missing from TCRdb's copy, which holds only in-frame ones; the method was immunoSEQ multiplex PCR. The sample has approximately 60,000 clones, 90% seen once; the top ten hold just over 3%. This CDR3 has 12 residues. CDR1 is WSHSY and CDR2 is SAAADI in the germline V gene. The V end lost 3 bases, the J end lost 4 bases, and 4 bases lay between the germline ends. The data belong to a study of cytomegalovirus exposure and HLA in healthy donors. Study-wide results and limits: The tendency of first-cohort TCR clusters to co-occur in the 90 to 150 validation repertoires emerged from a later analysis.

The chain links TRBV10-2 to TRBJ1-5; the D is unclear. The receptor comes from a man aged 18 to 30 in good health and CMV-seronegative. The sample taken for sequencing was PBMCs. CDR3 DNA sequence: TGCGCCAGCAGTGAATATAATCAGCCCCAGCATTTT. The encoded protein is CASSEYNQPQHF.